This T cell receptor beta chain emerged from a study of blood T cell repertoires in COVID-19. Turning to the study itself: The samples span acute and convalescent COVID-19 from the United States, Italy and Spain.

CDR3 length: 16 residues. Trimming took 5 bases from V and 0 from J; bases not matched to a gene: 9. Germline CDR1 SGHTA, CDR2 FQGNSA. The protocol was immunoSEQ multiplex PCR, while the TCRdb copy is restricted to in-frame clones and leaves out a portion. The sample has 100,000 to 130,000 clones, over 80% seen once; the top ten hold roughly 1.3%. The V and J genes are TRBV7-2 and TRBJ2-7; TRBD2 aligns across 8 bases. Sequencing was performed on peripheral blood. The receptor was derived from a woman younger than 45 with acute or convalescent COVID-19. The CDR3 sequence: CASSPSLAGISYEQYF. The CDR3 DNA reads as TGTGCCAGCAGCCCGTCCTTAGCGGGGATCTCCTACGAGCAGTACTTC.